What follows are 21 T cell receptor beta chains derived from one specimen sequenced in a study of blood T cell repertoires in COVID-19. The method was immunoSEQ multiplex PCR; TCRdb's version includes in-frame clones alone and lacks a portion of them. The data hold about 230,000 clones, with approximately 84% observed a single time. The sample consisted of peripheral blood. These receptors all come from a woman aged 80 or over with acute or convalescent COVID-19.

This chain uses TRBV7-9 with TRBJ2-6; a weak D match, TRBD2 (5 bases). V was trimmed by 1 base and J by 0 bases, leaving 10 bases between them. CDR1 is SEHNR and CDR2 is FQNEAQ in the germline V gene (reference sequence). The CDR3 consists of 17 residues. The CDR3: CASSLDGGISGANVLTF. The CDR3 DNA follows: TGTGCCAGCAGCTTAGACGGAGGAATCTCTGGGGCCAACGTCCTGACTTTC.

The CDR3 DNA sequence: TGTGCCATCAAAGGGACAGGGAGCAATCAGCCCCAGCATTTT. Translated: CAIKGTGSNQPQHF. The chain employs TRBV10-3 and TRBJ1-5, with 9 bases that match TRBD1. The CDR3 has 14 amino acids. Germline V gene lookup returns CDR1 ENHRY and CDR2 SYGVKD. V lost 7 bases, J lost 1 base, and 2 bases stayed unmatched.

This chain connects TRBV27 to TRBJ2-5; D is undetermined. Per germline, CDR1 MNHEY and CDR2 SMNVEV (reference sequence). Trimming stripped 4 bases from V and 5 bases from J, with 11 bases between. This CDR3 is 13 amino acids long. The CDR3, as DNA: TGTGCCAGCAGTTCGCTCATCGGGGAGACCCAGTACTTC. Its protein is CASSSLIGETQYF.

The J gene is TRBJ2-4, the V gene TRBV2; no reliable D call. V lost 5 bases to trimming and J lost 6 bases, with 5 bases between them. The CDR3 is 11 amino acids. CDR1 is SNHLY and CDR2 is FYNNEI in the germline V gene. CDR3: CASSNLNIQYF. In DNA, the CDR3 is TGTGCCAGCAGTAACTTAAACATTCAGTACTTC.

The chain couples TRBV6-5 to TRBJ1-2, with D perhaps matching TRBD1 (5 bases). V gave up 8 bases and J gave up 4 bases, with 11 bases separating them. The CDR3 spans 12 residues. The germline V gene encodes CDR1 MNHEY and CDR2 SVGAGI. CDR3 bases: TGTGCCAGCGGCGACAGCCTCTATGGCTACACCTTC. This sequence encodes CASGDSLYGYTF.

This clone was counted a single time. V and J are TRBV28 and TRBJ1-5, with no clear D. V dropped 7 bases and J dropped 0 bases, with 7 bases sitting between them. The CDR3 has 13 residues. The germline V gene encodes CDR1 MDHEN and CDR2 SYDVKM. CDR3 sequence reads: CASKRDSNQPQHF. For the CDR3, the DNA is TGTGCCAGCAAGCGGGATAGCAATCAGCCCCAGCATTTT.

The gene calls are TRBV20-1 and TRBJ1-2, with D possibly TRBD1 on 6 matching bases. The V end was cut by 5 bases, the J end by 7 bases, with 8 bases between. The CDR3 extends over 10 amino acids. Germline CDR1 is DFQATT and CDR2 is SNEGSKA (reference sequence). The DNA of the CDR3 is TGCAGTGCTTACAGGGTTGGCTACACCTTC. It encodes CSAYRVGYTF.

This clone was counted at least ten times. The V gene is TRBV12-2, the J gene TRBJ2-1; TRBD2, the table's D call, lacks a check against the DNA. TRBV12-2 is shown as a pseudogene. The CDR3 is 18 residues long. In DNA, the CDR3 is TGTGCAAGTCGCTTATGTATACTAGCGGGAGAAGGCTACAATGAGCAGTTCTTC. Protein sequence: CASRLCILAGEGYNEQFF.

The chain links TRBV7-9 to TRBJ2-1; D not resolved. The CDR3 totals 14 residues. CDR1 is SEHNR and CDR2 is FQNEAQ in the germline V gene (reference sequence). Trimming pared 1 base from V and 5 bases from J, leaving 9 bases between. CDR3 nucleotide sequence: TGTGCCAGCAGCTTAGAGACCAGGAACAATGAGCAGTTCTTC. It yields the protein CASSLETRNNEQFF.

The chain is built from TRBV6-5 and TRBJ1-2, with D unclear. The V and J ends lost 7 bases and 4 bases respectively, with 19 bases between them. The CDR3 loop spans 15 amino acids. CDR1 and CDR2 from the germline V gene are MNHEY and SVGAGI. The DNA for the CDR3 is TGTGCCAGCACCGATCTGGCGGGAGGCTTCTATGGCTACACCTTC. Protein: CASTDLAGGFYGYTF.

The gene calls are TRBV7-8 and TRBJ2-7; D might be TRBD2 (6 bases). The CDR3 extends over 15 amino acids. Trimming stripped 7 bases from V and 9 bases from J, with 25 bases between. Germline V lookup: CDR1 SGHVS, CDR2 FQNEAQ. In DNA, the CDR3 is TGTGCCAGCACCCCCCGGAGGGATCCTCTCCTGGGGCAGTACTTC. Translating gives CASTPRRDPLLGQYF.

This chain joins TRBV6-5 and TRBJ1-3; D uncertain. Trimming stripped 2 bases from V and 0 bases from J, with 11 bases between. This CDR3 region has 16 residues. In germline, CDR1 is MNHEY, CDR2 SVGAGI. The CDR3 DNA follows: TGTGCCAGCAGTTACCGCCGCGGGAGCTCTGGAAACACCATATATTTT. Protein sequence: CASSYRRGSSGNTIYF.

For the CDR3, the DNA is TGTGCCATCACGGGACAGGGGGGCTACGAGCAGTACTTC. This gives the protein CAITGQGGYEQYF. V is TRBV28 and J is TRBJ2-7; 11 bases match TRBD1. The trim removed 10 bases at V and 3 bases at J, leaving 5 bases unmatched. Germline lookup yields CDR1 MDHEN and CDR2 SYDVKM. This CDR3 has 13 amino acids.

V gene TRBV6-5 combines with J gene TRBJ1-4; the match to TRBD1 covers 10 bases. This CDR3 has 15 residues. The V gene's germline CDR1 is MNHEY and CDR2 SVGAGI. V dropped 3 bases and J dropped 8; count of bases not matched to a gene: 6. The CDR3 here is CASSYRGTGVEKLFF. Written as DNA, the CDR3 is TGTGCCAGCAGTTATAGGGGGACAGGGGTCGAAAAACTGTTTTTT.

This clone was counted a few times. The chain recombines TRBV19 with TRBJ1-2; TRBD1 might be the D (6 bases). Germline-derived CDR1 and CDR2 are LNHDA and SQIVND (reference sequence). V was pared by 6 bases and J by 2 bases, with 13 bases between. This CDR3 region has 14 residues. CDR3 loop: CASRGQNSNYGYTF. The CDR3 region has the DNA TGTGCCAGTAGAGGACAGAACTCCAACTATGGCTACACCTTC. Full variable domain (outside the CDR3, taken from reference TRBV19 and TRBJ1-2): DGGITQSPKYLFRKEGQNVTLSCEQNLNHDAMYWYRQDPGQGLRLIYYSQIVNDFQKGDIAEGYSVSREKKESFPLTVTSAQKNPTAFYLCASRGQNSNYGYTFGSGTRLTVV.

This CDR3 reads CASSPTRQGGQPQHF. The CDR3, as DNA: TGTGCCAGCAGTCCAACCCGACAGGGCGGTCAGCCCCAGCATTTT. The chain links TRBV6-2 or TRBV6-3 to TRBJ1-5, with TRBD1 matching 7 bases. Germline V lookup: CDR1 MNHEY, CDR2 SVGEGT. There are 15 residues in the CDR3. The ends lost 5 bases at V and 6 bases at J; junction bases unmatched: 10.

The chain couples TRBV30 to TRBJ1-2, with D uncertain. The CDR3 has 15 amino acids. The V end was cut by 1 base, the J end by 5 bases, with 17 bases between. Germline lookup yields CDR1 GTSNPN and CDR2 SVGIG (reference sequence). CDR3: CAWSAPKRARYGYTF. For the CDR3, the DNA is TGTGCCTGGAGTGCCCCTAAAAGAGCCCGTTATGGCTACACCTTC. Full variable domain (rest looked up from reference TRBV30 and TRBJ1-2): SQTIHQWPATLVQPVGSPLSLECTVEGTSNPNLYWYRQAAGRGLQLLFYSVGIGQISSEVPQNLSASRPQDRQFILSSKKLLLSDSGFYLCAWSAPKRARYGYTFGSGTRLTVV.

A word on this clone: The sample carries other DNA sequences with the same CDR3. The chain carries TRBV5-4 and TRBJ1-1; D may be TRBD1 (5 bases). The V end lost 0 bases, the J end lost 2 bases, and 11 bases lay between the germline ends. The germline gives CDR1 SGHNT, CDR2 YYREEE (reference sequence). CDR3 size: 15 residues. The CDR3 DNA reads TGTGCCAGCAGCTTGGTTGGCAGGGTAAACACTGAAGCTTTCTTT. The encoded protein is CASSLVGRVNTEAFF. The whole variable domain, filled in from reference TRBV5-4 and TRBJ1-1, reads ETGVTQSPTHLIKTRGQQVTLRCSSQSGHNTVSWYQQALGQGPQFIFQYYREEENGRGNFPPRFSGLQFPNYSSELNVNALELDDSALYLCASSLVGRVNTEAFFGQGTRLTVV.

V and J are TRBV2 and TRBJ2-2; a weak D match, TRBD1 (6 bases). The germline gives CDR1 SNHLY, CDR2 FYNNEI. This CDR3 is built from 16 residues. Trimming removed 2 bases at V and 6 bases at J, with 16 bases between. The CDR3 here is CASSEYGGAGAGELFF. Here the CDR3 DNA reads TGTGCCAGCAGTGAATATGGGGGCGCAGGTGCCGGGGAGCTGTTTTTT. The full variable domain, rest sourced from reference TRBV2 and TRBJ2-2, is EPEVTQTPSHQVTQMGQEVILRCVPISNHLYFYWYRQILGQKVEFLVSFYNNEISEKSEIFDDQFSVERPDGSNFTLKIRSTKLEDSAMYFCASSEYGGAGAGELFFGEGSRLTVL.

This clone has a handful of counts. This chain joins TRBV12-3 or TRBV12-4 and TRBJ1-2; D remains ambiguous. The CDR3 spans 11 residues. Trimming cost V 4 bases and J 4 bases, with 4 bases left between them. This CDR3 is CASSSGYGYTF. The CDR3 DNA reads as TGTGCCAGCAGTTCGGGCTATGGCTACACCTTC.

The DNA of the CDR3 is TGTGCCAGCTCACCACCATGGACAGGTCCCAATGAGCAGTTCTTC. It encodes CASSPPWTGPNEQFF. The J gene is TRBJ2-1, the V gene TRBV18, with 7 positions matching TRBD1. From germline, CDR1 is KGHSH and CDR2 LQKENI. The CDR3 sequence is 15 residues long. V was clipped by 0 bases and J by 6 bases; unmatched bases: 5.